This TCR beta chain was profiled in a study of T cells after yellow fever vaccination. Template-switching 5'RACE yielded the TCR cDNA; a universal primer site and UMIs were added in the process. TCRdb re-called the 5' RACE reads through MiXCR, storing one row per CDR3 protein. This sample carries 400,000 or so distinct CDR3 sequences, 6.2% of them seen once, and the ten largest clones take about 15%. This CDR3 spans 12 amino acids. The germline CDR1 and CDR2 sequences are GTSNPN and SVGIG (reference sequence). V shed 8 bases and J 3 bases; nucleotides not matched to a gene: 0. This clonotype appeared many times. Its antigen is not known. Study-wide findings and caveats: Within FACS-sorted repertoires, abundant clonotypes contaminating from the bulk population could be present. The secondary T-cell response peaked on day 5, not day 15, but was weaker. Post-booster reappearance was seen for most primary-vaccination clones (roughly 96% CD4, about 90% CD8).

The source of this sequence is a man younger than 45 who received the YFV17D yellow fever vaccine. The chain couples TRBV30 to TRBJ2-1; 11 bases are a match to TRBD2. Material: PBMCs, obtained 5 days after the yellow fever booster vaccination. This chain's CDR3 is CAGTSGYNEQFF. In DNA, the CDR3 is TGTGCCGGGACTAGCGGCTACAATGAGCAGTTCTTC. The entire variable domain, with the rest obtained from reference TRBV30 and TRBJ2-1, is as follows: SQTIHQWPATLVQPVGSPLSLECTVEGTSNPNLYWYRQAAGRGLQLLFYSVGIGQISSEVPQNLSASRPQDRQFILSSKKLLLSDSGFYLCAGTSGYNEQFFGPGTRLTVL.